This T cell receptor (beta chain) is from a study of T cell repertoires in cytomegalovirus infection. Study summary: Evidence of both CMV infection and a matching HLA type came from public TCR beta signatures.

The germline V gene encodes CDR1 DFQATT and CDR2 SNEGSKA (reference sequence). The CDR3 runs 16 residues. The V gene lost 4 bases and the J gene lost 1 base, with 17 bases spanning the gap. About this clonotype: The antigen remains unidentified.

MiXCR, applied by TCRdb to the reads, yields one record per CDR3 protein. The sample comprises roughly 350,000 distinct CDR3 sequences, 34% of which are singletons, and 13% rests with the top ten. The study's findings and limits: There were HLA-C-restricted CMV-specific TCR beta clonotypes dominating the ex vivo response. There were carriers of CMV plus the relevant HLA, and cumulative public TCR beta family frequency identified them.

The sample consisted of cultured PBMCs, taken from culture after CMV antigen stimulation. This clonotype originated in a human donor in good health (CMV status not recorded). Some clones in this sample may be carry-over from other donors' samples. The V gene is TRBV20-1, the J gene TRBJ1-5, with a possible D match to TRBD1 (6 bases). CDR3 protein: CSATRQQGLSNQPQHF. CDR3 nucleotides: TGCAGTGCTACACGACAACAGGGTTTGAGCAATCAGCCCCAGCATTTT.